This T cell receptor beta chain came from a study of preoperative IRX-2 immunotherapy in early breast cancer. Documented treatment: preoperative locoregional IRX-2 cytokine immunotherapy. Samples came from a phase Ib trial of preoperative locoregional IRX-2 cytokine immunotherapy. V was shortened by 7 bases and J by 6 bases, with 19 bases between the two germline ends. The CDR3 covers 14 residues. Clones were sequenced by immunoSEQ multiplex PCR, and TCRdb holds only the in-frame ones, with some missing. The repertoire holds about 98,000 clones, with 70% to 90% as singletons. Sequencing used tumor tissue, obtained after IRX-2 immunotherapy. V is TRBV7-1 and J is TRBJ2-7; possible D gene TRBD1, 7 bases. TRBV7-1 is an open reading frame, and its role is uncertain. This TCR was recovered from a human donor with breast cancer. The CDR3 nucleotides are TGTGCCAGCAATTCCGCGGGACAGTCGATCGAGCAGTACTTC. Translating gives CASNSAGQSIEQYF.